A selection of T cell receptor beta chains follows, all from one sample in a study of blood T cell repertoires in COVID-19. Using immunoSEQ multiplex PCR, the repertoire was profiled, and TCRdb retains in-frame clones only, with some absent. The table includes around 130,000 clones, 70% to 85% detected once. Sequencing input: peripheral blood. The receptor set was obtained from a woman of 80 years or more with acute or convalescent COVID-19. CDR3s include the opening cysteine and the closing phenylalanine or tryptophan. A D gene is named only where the DNA matches it firmly. Where a row states a size, it is once, few, many or the class of an expanded clone; other rows omit it.

CDR3nt,CDR3aa,v_gene,abundance,d_gene,j_gene
TGCGCCAGCAGCCAAGATCTCCCAGGGGATAGGGCCTACGAGCAGTACTTC,CASSQDLPGDRAYEQYF,TRBV4-3,NA,NA,TRBJ2-7
TGTGCCAGCAGTTGGGCAGGGGTACGGACTGAAGCTTTCTTT,CASSWAGVRTEAFF,TRBV6-2/TRBV6-3,NA,NA,TRBJ1-1
TGTGCCAGCAGCTCGACCCTCGCTCGGCAGGGCGAAGAGACCCAGTACTTC,CASSSTLARQGEETQYF,TRBV11-2,NA,NA,TRBJ2-5
TGCGCCAGCAGCCAAACACACAGGTCCGCCAGCACAGATACGCAGTATTTT,CASSQTHRSASTDTQYF,TRBV4-1,NA,NA,TRBJ2-3
TGTGCCAGCAGTTTTGAACAGGGGGCCTATTACAATGAGCAGTTCTTC,CASSFEQGAYYNEQFF,TRBV5-6,NA,TRBD1,TRBJ2-1
TGCGCCAGCAAGGGGGAAGATACGCAGTATTTT,CASKGEDTQYF,TRBV5-1,NA,NA,TRBJ2-3
TGTGCCAGCAGCGTAGATACAGGCTATGGCTACACCTTC,CASSVDTGYGYTF,TRBV9,NA,NA,TRBJ1-2
TGTGCCAGCAAAGGCAGGGGCATGGAGACCCAGTACTTC,CASKGRGMETQYF,TRBV2,NA,NA,TRBJ2-5
TGCAGTGCTAGTACGGCAGGGTTTACGGACGAGCAGTACTTC,CSASTAGFTDEQYF,TRBV20-1,NA,NA,TRBJ2-7
TGCAGCGTTGGTCAGGGCGGCTACGAGCAGTACTTC,CSVGQGGYEQYF,TRBV29-1,NA,NA,TRBJ2-7
TGTGCCTGGAGTGGGGGCTCGGCCCTCCGCGACGAGCAGTACTTC,CAWSGGSALRDEQYF,TRBV30,NA,NA,TRBJ2-7
TGTGCCAGCAGTCCCCGGGGGAGCACAGATACGCAGTATTTT,CASSPRGSTDTQYF,TRBV6-5,NA,NA,TRBJ2-3
TGTGCCAGCAGCCCGGGAGGATCTGGAAACACCATATATTTT,CASSPGGSGNTIYF,TRBV3-1/TRBV3-2,NA,NA,TRBJ1-3
TGTGCCAGCAGCCTCCGGGACAGGGGACTCGAAGCCTACAATGAGCAGTTCTTC,CASSLRDRGLEAYNEQFF,TRBV11-2,once,TRBD1,TRBJ2-1
TGCGCCAGCAGCTTGGGGATCCGGGACAGGGGCGGGGAGCAGTACTTC,CASSLGIRDRGGEQYF,TRBV5-1,NA,TRBD1,TRBJ2-7
TGTGCCAGCAGCTTAGTCGCGAGCGGGGGGGTGAAAGAGACCCAGTACTTC,CASSLVASGGVKETQYF,TRBV13,NA,TRBD2,TRBJ2-5
TGCGCCAGCAGCCAAGGATTAAGGACAGGGGGCAATTCACCCCTCCACTTT,CASSQGLRTGGNSPLHF,TRBV4-1,NA,TRBD1,TRBJ1-6
TGTGCCAGCGCCCGAGGACAGTTAGGGGAAAAACTGTTTTTT,CASARGQLGEKLFF,TRBV11-2,NA,NA,TRBJ1-4
TGTGCCAGCAGCCAATTCGGAAGGACATGGGCCTACGAGCAGTACTTC,CASSQFGRTWAYEQYF,TRBV3-1/TRBV3-2,NA,NA,TRBJ2-7
TGTGCCAGCAGCCCAACTAGCGGGGGGCCCTACGAGCAGTACTTC,CASSPTSGGPYEQYF,TRBV11-2,NA,TRBD2,TRBJ2-7
TGTGCCTGGAGCGACAGGGTGTCTGGCTACACCTTC,CAWSDRVSGYTF,TRBV30,NA,TRBD1,TRBJ1-2
TGTGCCAGCAGCTTAGTTAAAAATCAGCCCCAGCATTTT,CASSLVKNQPQHF,TRBV7-8,NA,NA,TRBJ1-5
TGCGCCAGCAGTTCGGGGAGGATGAACACTGAAGCTTTCTTT,CASSSGRMNTEAFF,TRBV5-1,NA,NA,TRBJ1-1
TGTGCCTGGAGTATGAGCTCCTACGAGCAGTACTTC,CAWSMSSYEQYF,TRBV30,NA,NA,TRBJ2-7
TGTGCCAGCAGCGGCGGGGGCGCGACGGACACCGGGGAGCTGTTTTTT,CASSGGGATDTGELFF,TRBV11-3,NA,NA,TRBJ2-2
TGTGCCACCAGTGAACCGGGACAGGTGGATACGCAGTATTTT,CATSEPGQVDTQYF,TRBV24-1,NA,TRBD1,TRBJ2-3
TGCGCCAGCAGCTTGTTCGGGACAGGTACCTACAATGAGCAGTTCTTC,CASSLFGTGTYNEQFF,TRBV5-1,NA,TRBD1,TRBJ2-1
TGTGCCAGCAGTTTATCCAACAGGGCCGTCTACAATGAGCAGTTCTTC,CASSLSNRAVYNEQFF,TRBV27,NA,NA,TRBJ2-1
TGTGCCAGCAGCTTAGCGATGGGACAGGGCAATGGCTACACCTTC,CASSLAMGQGNGYTF,TRBV7-2,NA,TRBD1,TRBJ1-2
TGTGCCAGCAGCTTAGGTGACGGGGATGGAGCACCCCAGCATTTT,CASSLGDGDGAPQHF,TRBV7-6,few,NA,TRBJ1-5
TGTGCCAGCAGCCAACGCAGTGTGGGACAGAACTATGGCTACACCTTC,CASSQRSVGQNYGYTF,TRBV3-1/TRBV3-2,NA,TRBD1,TRBJ1-2
TGTGCCAGCACCCTGACAGGTAGTTCGTCACCCCTCCACTTT,CASTLTGSSSPLHF,TRBV2,NA,NA,TRBJ1-6
TGCGCCAGCAGCTTCCGGGACAACTCCTACAATGAGCAGTTCTTC,CASSFRDNSYNEQFF,TRBV5-1,once,NA,TRBJ2-1
TGCGCCAGCAGCCAGGGGGAGACAGGGGCCTTATCTGGTAGCGGTTTCTTC,CASSQGETGALSGSGFF,TRBV4-1,few,TRBD1,TRBJ2-1
TGTGCCAGTAGCAATCCGGGACTAGGAGTCGGCATTCAGTACTTC,CASSNPGLGVGIQYF,TRBV19,NA,TRBD2,TRBJ2-4
TGTGCCAGCAGCTTGGAGGTCTCCGGACAATATAGCAATCAGCCCCAGCATTTT,CASSLEVSGQYSNQPQHF,TRBV5-5,NA,NA,TRBJ1-5
TGCGCCAGCAGCCAAAACCTGGGGACAGCAGATACGCAGTATTTT,CASSQNLGTADTQYF,TRBV4-3,NA,TRBD1,TRBJ2-3